Below are 28 T cell receptor beta chains sequenced from a single sample in a study of blood T cell repertoires in COVID-19 (TCRdb year 2020). Receptor libraries were prepared by the immunoSEQ multiplex PCR assay. TCRdb re-hosts the immuneACCESS table, in-frame sequences only. Its copies lack some clones; in the studies checked, an unresolved V gene accounts for under half of them, and the cause for the rest is not known. The sample data list fewer than 350,000 clones, and roughly nine tenths of these were observed just once. About 10% of the sample goes to the ten largest clones. Input material: peripheral blood. These receptors all stem from a man aged 40-50 years with active or convalescent COVID-19.

The rearrangement joins TRBV5-1 to TRBJ2-7, with 8 positions matching TRBD1. Germline-derived CDR1 and CDR2 are SGHRS and YFSETQ. This CDR3 has 14 residues. With V trimmed by 7 bases and J by 0 bases, 6 bases remained unmatched. CDR3 sequence (DNA): TGCGCCAGCGCCCAACAGGGGGTCTCCTACGAGCAGTACTTC. This sequence encodes CASAQQGVSYEQYF.

CDR3 region: CASSLARDRVNEQFF. CDR3 coding DNA: TGTGCCAGCAGCTTAGCGAGGGACAGGGTCAATGAGCAGTTCTTC. The chain has TRBV7-6 and TRBJ2-1; 9 bases are a match to TRBD1. Germline lookup yields CDR1 SGHVS and CDR2 FNYEAQ. V lost 0 bases and J lost 6; bases outside the gene matches: 3. The CDR3 runs to 15 residues. Using reference TRBV7-6 and TRBJ2-1 for the parts outside the CDR3, the full variable domain is GAGVSQSPRYKVTKRGQDVALRCDPISGHVSLYWYRQALGQGPEFLTYFNYEAQQDKSGLPNDRFSAERPEGSISTLTIQRTEQRDSAMYRCASSLARDRVNEQFFGPGTRLTVL.

This clone occurred once. The CDR3 protein is CASSPWTRGAHTDTQYF. DNA for the CDR3: TGTGCCAGCAGCCCCTGGACCCGGGGGGCACACACAGATACGCAGTATTTT. The chain is built from TRBV7-3 and TRBJ2-3, with D possibly being TRBD2 (7 bases). Germline V gene data show CDR1 as SGHTA and CDR2 as FQGTGA. Trimming took off 5 bases at V and 2 bases at J, with 20 bases between the two ends. This CDR3 contains 17 residues.

The V and J genes are TRBV3-1 (or the pseudogene TRBV3-2) and TRBJ1-2; D is ambiguous. CDR3 length equals 14 residues. V gave up 0 bases and J gave up 1 base, with 6 bases separating them. Per germline, CDR1 LGHDT and CDR2 YNNKEL (reference sequence). For the CDR3, the DNA is TGTGCCAGCAGCCAAGATAATAATAACTATGGCTACACCTTC. Translating gives CASSQDNNNYGYTF.

The genes are TRBV5-1 and TRBJ1-6; D not certain. V was trimmed by 5 bases and J by 8 bases, leaving 11 bases between them. Germline CDR1 and CDR2: SGHRS and YFSETQ. This CDR3 region has 13 residues. The CDR3 is CASRLNEDSPLHF. As DNA, the CDR3 is TGCGCCAGCAGACTGAACGAAGATTCACCCCTCCACTTT.

About this clone: The sample carries other DNA sequences with the same CDR3. This chain links TRBV5-1 with TRBJ1-5; the match to TRBD1 covers 9 bases. This CDR3 comprises 15 residues. The germline V gene encodes CDR1 SGHRS and CDR2 YFSETQ. With 2 bases clipped from V and 4 bases from J, the junction kept 4 bases outside the gene matches. The CDR3 protein is CASSLQGARNQPQHF. In nucleotides, the CDR3 is TGCGCCAGCAGCTTACAGGGGGCTCGTAATCAGCCCCAGCATTTT.

This clone was recorded once. The V call is TRBV19, the J call TRBJ2-3; 9 bases are shared with TRBD2. J was trimmed by 6 bases and V by 9 bases; bases with no gene match: 10. Germline values: CDR1 LNHDA, CDR2 SQIVND (reference sequence). The CDR3 is made up of 14 amino acids. This CDR3 reads CASSGTSTMDTQYF. The CDR3 DNA reads as TGTGCCAGCTCCGGGACTAGCACGATGGATACGCAGTATTTT.

This chain joins TRBV6-5 and TRBJ2-5, with 7 bases aligning to TRBD1. CDR3 length: 15 amino acids. With V trimmed by 2 bases and J by 5 bases, 8 bases remained unmatched. The V gene's germline CDR1 is MNHEY and CDR2 SVGAGI. The CDR3 reads CASSYHDRVAETQYF. CDR3 nucleotides: TGTGCCAGCAGTTACCATGACAGGGTCGCCGAGACCCAGTACTTC.

This sequence joins TRBV7-9 and TRBJ1-4, with a possible D match to TRBD1 (6 bases). Trimming stripped 7 bases from V and 3 bases from J, with 12 bases between. The CDR3 length is 14 residues. CDR1 and CDR2 (germline): SEHNR, FQNEAQ (reference sequence). The CDR3 DNA sequence: TGTGCCAGCACTATGGGACAAGCTAATGAAAAACTGTTTTTT. This translates into CASTMGQANEKLFF.

The gene calls are TRBV7-8 and TRBJ1-1; the D is unclear. This CDR3 is built from 12 residues. Deletions cut 1 base from V and 11 bases from J, with 11 bases between. Germline CDR1 and CDR2: SGHVS and FQNEAQ. DNA for the CDR3: TGTGCCAGCAGCTTAGTTGGGGAGAGGGCTTTCTTT. Translation: CASSLVGERAFF.

The CDR3 DNA follows: TGTGCCAGCAGCTCAACAAACAGGGTCAGCTATGGCTACACCTTC. This gives the protein CASSSTNRVSYGYTF. J is TRBJ1-2 and V is TRBV11-2; possibly TRBD1 for D (6 bases). Trimming took off 4 bases at V and 4 bases at J, with 16 bases between the two ends. Germline CDR1 SGHAT, CDR2 FQNNGV. The CDR3 spans 15 residues.

V usage is TRBV27 and J usage is TRBJ1-2; TRBD1 matches 7 bases. This CDR3 region has 13 residues. CDR1 is MNHEY, CDR2 SMNVEV, per germline (reference sequence). Trimming at V came to 4 bases and at J to 4 bases, leaving 3 bases not matched to a gene. The CDR3: CASSWTGSYGYTF. The DNA for the CDR3 is TGTGCCAGCAGTTGGACAGGCAGCTATGGCTACACCTTC.

Only a few counts were recorded for this clone. The V gene is TRBV24-1, the J gene TRBJ2-7, with a possible D match to TRBD2 (6 bases). V was shortened by 3 bases and J by 5 bases, with 10 bases between the two germline ends. Germline V lookup: CDR1 KGHDR, CDR2 SFDVKD. This CDR3 has 13 amino acids. The chain's CDR3 is CATSDDGSDEQYF. Here the CDR3 DNA reads TGTGCCACCAGTGATGACGGGAGCGACGAGCAGTACTTC.

The V gene is TRBV13, the J gene TRBJ2-7; TRBD1 agrees at 7 bases. The CDR3 totals 14 residues. The trim removed 4 bases at V and 3 bases at J, leaving 6 bases unmatched. Per germline, CDR1 PRHDT and CDR2 FYEKMQ (reference sequence). CDR3 DNA sequence: TGTGCCAGCAGCTCCCGGGACAGCTTCTACGAGCAGTACTTC. Translation gives CASSSRDSFYEQYF. Looking up the rest from reference TRBV13 and TRBJ2-7 gives the full variable domain: AAGVIQSPRHLIKEKRETATLKCYPIPRHDTVYWYQQGPGQDPQFLISFYEKMQSDKGSIPDRFSAQQFSDYHSELNMSSLELGDSALYFCASSSRDSFYEQYFGPGTRLTVT.

The rearrangement links TRBV9 to TRBJ2-2, with TRBD2 matching 7 bases. The CDR3 runs 15 residues. Germline V gene sequence: CDR1 SGDLS, CDR2 YYNGEE. The V and J ends lost 3 bases and 1 base, in that order; junction bases with no gene match: 3. This chain's CDR3 is CASSAGGRNTGELFF. For the CDR3, the DNA is TGTGCCAGCAGCGCGGGGGGACGGAACACCGGGGAGCTGTTTTTT.

The genes are TRBV6-5 and TRBJ1-2; the D gene is possibly TRBD1 (6 bases). CDR3 length: 14 residues. In germline, CDR1 is MNHEY, CDR2 SVGAGI. Trimming stripped 6 bases from V and 4 bases from J, with 15 bases between. The CDR3 is CASRSGQLGYGYTF. In DNA form, the CDR3 reads TGTGCCAGCAGATCTGGACAGTTGGGCTATGGCTACACCTTC.

V and J are TRBV13 and TRBJ2-3; D is undetermined. CDR1 PRHDT and CDR2 FYEKMQ come from the germline V gene (reference sequence). V gave up 4 bases and J gave up 4 bases, with 27 bases separating them. This CDR3 has 19 amino acids. The CDR3 DNA reads TGTGCCAGCAGCTCGAAGTTTCTAGTCCCTCCCCACATGGCAGATACGCAGTATTTT. It specifies CASSSKFLVPPHMADTQYF.

The V gene is TRBV5-1, the J gene TRBJ2-5; 8 nucleotides align to TRBD2. CDR1 SGHRS and CDR2 YFSETQ come from the germline V gene. J gave up 2 bases and V 4 bases, and 22 bases lay outside the gene matches. This CDR3 comprises 20 residues. CDR3 loop: CASSRHRDSSGTASQETQYF. The CDR3 bases are TGCGCCAGCAGCCGACACAGGGATAGTAGCGGGACCGCGAGTCAAGAGACCCAGTACTTC.

The chain is built from TRBV3-1 (or the pseudogene TRBV3-2) and TRBJ1-3, with D perhaps TRBD1 (5 bases). Trimming left V 0 bases short and J 3 bases short, with 9 bases between. This CDR3 region has 15 residues. Germline lookup yields CDR1 LGHDT and CDR2 YNNKEL (reference sequence). The CDR3 coding sequence is TGTGCCAGCAGCCAAGATCACAGGAGTGGAAACACCATATATTTT. Amino acid sequence: CASSQDHRSGNTIYF.

The rearrangement joins TRBV27 to TRBJ2-1, with 8 bases fitting TRBD1. Germline-derived CDR1 and CDR2 are MNHEY and SMNVEV (reference sequence). This CDR3 spans 13 amino acids. V trimming: 6 bases; J trimming: 8 bases; junction bases outside the gene matches: 6. CDR3 sequence (DNA): TGTGCCAGCAGCCCGCAGGGGGCAGATGAGCAGTTCTTC. It is translated as CASSPQGADEQFF.

The chain has TRBV5-4 and TRBJ2-7; 8 positions agree with TRBD2. The CDR3 runs to 13 residues. V lost 4 bases to trimming and J lost 6 bases; unmatched junction nucleotides: 6. Germline loops: CDR1 SGHNT, CDR2 YYREEE (reference sequence). CDR3 nucleotides: TGTGCCAGCAGCCCGGGGACTAGTCGCGAGCAGTACTTC. Amino acids: CASSPGTSREQYF.

This clone showed up just a few times. The chain couples TRBV5-5 to TRBJ2-3; a weak D match, TRBD1 (6 bases). Looked up from germline, CDR1 is SGHKS and CDR2 is YYEKEE (reference sequence). The CDR3 loop spans 14 amino acids. Trimming shortened V by 2 bases and J by 6 bases, and 13 bases separated the two germline ends. CDR3 nucleotide sequence: TGTGCCAGCAGCTTCCAGGGGCACGGCGATACGCAGTATTTT. It encodes CASSFQGHGDTQYF.

This rearrangement joins TRBV5-1 to TRBJ1-6; 7 bases are a match to TRBD1. Germline V gene lookup returns CDR1 SGHRS and CDR2 YFSETQ. With V trimmed by 2 bases and J by 10 bases, 9 bases remained unmatched. The CDR3 covers 15 residues. This CDR3 reads CASSFRRQGDSPLHF. Written as DNA, the CDR3 is TGCGCCAGCAGCTTCCGGCGGCAGGGGGACTCACCCCTCCACTTT.

This chain links TRBV30 with TRBJ1-6; D is unresolved. The V and J ends lost 2 bases and 6 bases respectively, with 14 bases between them. Per germline, CDR1 GTSNPN and CDR2 SVGIG (reference sequence). The length of the CDR3 is 15 residues. The CDR3 here is CAWSPWTLGNSPLHF. The CDR3 nucleotides read TGTGCCTGGAGTCCCTGGACTCTGGGTAATTCACCCCTCCACTTT.

The genes are TRBV27 and TRBJ1-6; 8 nucleotides line up with TRBD1. CDR1 is MNHEY and CDR2 is SMNVEV in the germline V gene (reference sequence). The V segment lost 5 bases and the J segment 14 bases; nucleotides outside the gene matches: 14. The CDR3 loop spans 15 amino acids. DNA for the CDR3: TGTGCCAGCAGTGAACAGGGGGTGTCCAGGGCGACCCTCCACTTT. Its protein product is CASSEQGVSRATLHF.

CDR3 protein: CASSGLSSYNEQFF. CDR3 DNA: TGTGCCAGTAGCGGACTAAGCTCCTACAATGAGCAGTTCTTC. The rearrangement uses TRBV19 and TRBJ2-1; D perhaps matches TRBD2 (6 bases). Trimming removed 6 bases at V and 0 bases at J, with 9 bases between. This CDR3 comprises 14 residues. Germline lookup yields CDR1 LNHDA and CDR2 SQIVND (reference sequence).

This rearrangement joins TRBV18 to TRBJ2-5; TRBD1 aligns across 7 bases. V shed 3 bases and J 4 bases; nucleotides not matched to a gene: 5. The germline gives CDR1 KGHSH, CDR2 LQKENI. The CDR3 consists of 14 residues. CDR3 residues: CASSPKGGGETQYF. In DNA, the CDR3 is TGTGCCAGCTCACCGAAAGGGGGCGGAGAGACCCAGTACTTC. The full variable domain, with the rest looked up from reference TRBV18 and TRBJ2-5, is NAGVMQNPRHLVRRRGQEARLRCSPMKGHSHVYWYRQLPEEGLKFMVYLQKENIIDESGMPKERFSAEFPKEGPSILRIQQVVRGDSAAYFCASSPKGGGETQYFGPGTRLLVL.

This chain links TRBV6-5 with TRBJ2-1; a possible D gene is TRBD1 (6 bases). Germline loops: CDR1 MNHEY, CDR2 SVGAGI. This CDR3 has 16 residues. Trimming pared 3 bases from V and 10 bases from J, leaving 22 bases between. The CDR3 sequence: CASSYFGQIGRGEQFF. CDR3 in DNA: TGTGCCAGCAGTTATTTCGGACAGATCGGCAGGGGAGAGCAGTTCTTC.